A single sample is the source of the 28 T cell receptor beta chains below, sequenced in a study of T-cell reconstitution after alpha-beta-depleted transplantation in children. The authors prepared the TCRbeta library with unique molecular identifiers. One entry per CDR3 protein, called by TCRdb with MiXCR from the PCR reads. The sample yields 360,000 or so distinct CDR3 sequences, roughly 21% seen once. This material consisted of PBMCs from the stem cell graft donor, taken from the stem cell graft. The receptors were gathered from a human donor who donated a stem cell graft to a child with acute myeloid leukemia.

This clonotype appeared many times. The rearrangement links TRBV3-1 to TRBJ2-7; 11 bases match TRBD2. CDR1 and CDR2 (germline): LGHDT, YNNKEL (reference sequence). The V gene end was trimmed by 4 bases and the J gene end by 3 bases; junction bases not matched to a gene: 2. This CDR3 contains 14 residues. CDR3 DNA sequence: TGTGCCAGCAGCCGCGGACTAGCGGGCTACGAGCAGTACTTC. The encoded protein is CASSRGLAGYEQYF.

The CDR3 reads CASSPVASTDTQYF. As DNA, the CDR3 is TGCGCCAGCAGCCCCGTAGCTAGCACAGATACGCAGTATTTT. The genes are TRBV5-1 and TRBJ2-3, with D hard to call. The V end was cut by 4 bases, the J end by 0 bases, with 9 bases between. Germline CDR1 is SGHRS and CDR2 is YFSETQ. CDR3 size: 14 residues.

This clonotype was detected ten times or more. This chain connects TRBV12-3 or TRBV12-4 to TRBJ2-3; 9 bases are shared with TRBD2. With 2 bases clipped from V and 2 bases from J, the junction kept 11 bases outside the gene matches. This CDR3 has 18 amino acids. CDR3: CASSLLGTSRSLTDTQYF. In nucleotides, the CDR3 is TGTGCCAGCAGTTTACTGGGGACTAGCCGATCCCTCACAGATACGCAGTATTTT.

The CDR3 is CAISESSAGVRELFF. CDR3 sequence (DNA): TGTGCCATCAGTGAGTCCTCGGCTGGCGTTCGGGAGCTGTTTTTT. This chain joins TRBV10-3 and TRBJ2-2; no definite D call. The germline V and J ends were trimmed by 0 bases and 9 bases, with 14 bases remaining between them. CDR3 length: 15 amino acids. CDR1 and CDR2 (germline): ENHRY, SYGVKD.

The chain is built from TRBV20-1 and TRBJ2-1; weak D call: TRBD2 (6 bases). The CDR3 consists of 16 residues. Deletions cut 4 bases from V and 0 bases from J, with 16 bases between. Germline values: CDR1 DFQATT, CDR2 SNEGSKA (reference sequence). The CDR3 region is CSAISLAESSYNEQFF. The CDR3 DNA sequence: TGCAGTGCTATCTCGTTAGCGGAGAGCTCCTACAATGAGCAGTTCTTC.

This clonotype was picked up one time. The rearrangement joins TRBV27 to TRBJ2-7; 9 nucleotides align to TRBD1. V shed 6 bases, J shed 5 bases, and the junction held 17 bases outside the gene matches. The CDR3 contains 17 residues. Germline V gene sequence: CDR1 MNHEY, CDR2 SMNVEV (reference sequence). The chain's CDR3 is CASRPCHPGQGNHEQYF. The DNA for the CDR3 is TGTGCCAGCAGGCCCTGCCACCCGGGACAGGGAAATCACGAGCAGTACTTC.

The V and J genes are TRBV28 and TRBJ2-1, with 10 bases that match TRBD2. This CDR3 region has 16 residues. CDR1 is MDHEN and CDR2 is SYDVKM in the germline V gene. Unmatched junction bases numbered 10, after V lost 2 bases and J lost 9 bases. CDR3 in amino acids: CASSLGLAVGASEQFF. The CDR3, as DNA: TGTGCCAGCAGTTTAGGACTAGCGGTGGGTGCCTCTGAGCAGTTCTTC.

This clonotype was counted a few times. This chain joins TRBV3-1 and TRBJ1-2, with a possible D match to TRBD1 (5 bases). The V and J ends lost 5 bases and 5 bases respectively, with 18 bases between them. Germline loops: CDR1 LGHDT, CDR2 YNNKEL (reference sequence). This CDR3 contains 15 residues. CDR3 in amino acids: CASSFPTATGYGYTF. DNA of the CDR3: TGTGCCAGCAGCTTTCCCACCGCCACAGGTTATGGCTACACCTTC.

This chain connects TRBV4-2 to TRBJ2-5; D possibly corresponds to TRBD2 (5 bases). CDR1 and CDR2 (germline): LGHNA, YNFKEQ. The CDR3 length is 14 residues. The V gene lost 1 base and the J gene lost 2 bases, with 8 bases spanning the gap. The CDR3 nucleotides are TGTGCCAGCAGCCAAGGGTCGGGGCAAGAGACCCAGTACTTC. Residues: CASSQGSGQETQYF.

This clonotype was found a few times. This rearrangement joins TRBV5-1 to TRBJ2-1; possible D gene TRBD2, 6 bases. Deletions cut 5 bases from V and 7 bases from J, with 10 bases between. The CDR3 sequence is 12 residues long. Germline V gene data show CDR1 as SGHRS and CDR2 as YFSETQ. CDR3 nucleotide sequence: TGCGCCAGCAGGTCGGGACTTAATGAGCAGTTCTTC. It codes for CASRSGLNEQFF.

This clonotype occurred many times. The chain has TRBV18 and TRBJ2-5, with a possible D match to TRBD2 (6 bases). Trimming stripped 0 bases from V and 2 bases from J, with 10 bases between. Germline lookup yields CDR1 KGHSH and CDR2 LQKENI. The CDR3 is 15 amino acids. The CDR3 DNA reads as TGTGCCAGCTCACCACCGTCTAGCGTACAAGAGACCCAGTACTTC. Translated: CASSPPSSVQETQYF. The whole variable domain, filled in from reference TRBV18 and TRBJ2-5, reads NAGVMQNPRHLVRRRGQEARLRCSPMKGHSHVYWYRQLPEEGLKFMVYLQKENIIDESGMPKERFSAEFPKEGPSILRIQQVVRGDSAAYFCASSPPSSVQETQYFGPGTRLLVL.

This clonotype was counted ten times or more. V gene TRBV20-1 combines with J gene TRBJ1-1; 7 bases agree with TRBD1. This CDR3 region has 14 residues. Germline lookup yields CDR1 DFQATT and CDR2 SNEGSKA (reference sequence). V was pared by 6 bases and J by 4 bases, with 11 bases of the junction left unmatched. This CDR3 is CSAPQGSLRTEAFF. As DNA, the CDR3 is TGCAGTGCGCCACAGGGGTCCCTGCGCACTGAAGCTTTCTTT.

This clonotype has a single count. V and J are TRBV4-1 and TRBJ2-7, with D perhaps given as TRBD1 or TRBD2 (5 bases each). Deletions cut 0 bases from V and 0 bases from J, with 9 bases between. The V gene's germline CDR1 is MGHRA and CDR2 YSYEKL. The CDR3 is 15 residues long. The DNA for the CDR3 is TGCGCCAGCAGCCAAGAGGCAGGGAGCTCCTACGAGCAGTACTTC. This sequence encodes CASSQEAGSSYEQYF.

This clonotype showed up just a few times. The rearrangement links TRBV2 to TRBJ1-5; a possible D gene is TRBD1 (5 bases). Germline V lookup: CDR1 SNHLY, CDR2 FYNNEI. The CDR3 runs 15 residues. Trimming shortened V by 1 base and J by 2 bases, and 9 bases separated the two germline ends. CDR3 residues: CASSEGRGGNQPQHF. CDR3 bases: TGTGCCAGCAGTGAAGGTAGGGGTGGCAATCAGCCCCAGCATTTT. Variable domain in full (rest from reference TRBV2 and TRBJ1-5): EPEVTQTPSHQVTQMGQEVILRCVPISNHLYFYWYRQILGQKVEFLVSFYNNEISEKSEIFDDQFSVERPDGSNFTLKIRSTKLEDSAMYFCASSEGRGGNQPQHFGDGTRLSIL.

This clonotype was observed many times. The gene calls are TRBV29-1 and TRBJ2-2; the D is unclear. This CDR3 has 13 amino acids. V gave up 7 bases and J gave up 4 bases, with 13 bases separating them. Looked up from germline, CDR1 is SQVTM and CDR2 is ANQGSEA. CDR3 loop: CSANGPSTGELFF. CDR3 nucleotide sequence: TGCAGCGCTAATGGCCCGAGCACCGGGGAGCTGTTTTTT.

J is TRBJ2-5 and V is TRBV27; 9 bases map to TRBD2. The CDR3 is 24 residues long. Germline V gives CDR1 MNHEY, CDR2 SMNVEV (reference sequence). After removal of 3 bases from V and 5 bases from J, the junction contained 34 bases not matched to a gene. CDR3 residues: CASSFLPSGKGAFGGRAPLETQYF. The CDR3 DNA reads TGTGCCAGCAGTTTCCTACCATCCGGCAAAGGCGCTTTTGGCGGGAGGGCCCCTTTGGAGACCCAGTACTTC.

The sample holds many counts of this clonotype. The CDR3 region is CASIQGSNTGELFF. The CDR3 DNA follows: TGTGCCAGCATCCAAGGGTCGAACACCGGGGAGCTGTTTTTT. V and J are TRBV2 and TRBJ2-2; D ambiguous. V gave up 7 bases and J gave up 0 bases, with 9 bases separating them. Germline V lookup: CDR1 SNHLY, CDR2 FYNNEI. This CDR3 comprises 14 residues. Variable domain in full (rest from reference TRBV2 and TRBJ2-2): EPEVTQTPSHQVTQMGQEVILRCVPISNHLYFYWYRQILGQKVEFLVSFYNNEISEKSEIFDDQFSVERPDGSNFTLKIRSTKLEDSAMYFCASIQGSNTGELFFGEGSRLTVL.

The CDR3 region is CASSEFWEGEVNEQFF. DNA of the CDR3: TGTGCCAGCAGTGAATTCTGGGAGGGCGAGGTTAATGAGCAGTTCTTC. The chain links TRBV25-1 to TRBJ2-1; 7 bases match TRBD2. Germline V gives CDR1 MGHDK, CDR2 SYGVNS. The CDR3 is made up of 16 amino acids. V lost 1 base to trimming and J lost 7 bases; unmatched junction nucleotides: 10.

J is TRBJ1-1 and V is TRBV12-3 or TRBV12-4, with D hard to call. The CDR3 loop spans 16 amino acids. Trimming removed 7 bases at V and 0 bases at J, with 18 bases between. CDR3 protein: CASTPNRAGMNTEAFF. The CDR3 DNA sequence: TGTGCCAGCACCCCCAATCGGGCGGGAATGAACACTGAAGCTTTCTTT.

The chain is built from TRBV28 and TRBJ1-1; D gene ambiguous. Germline loops: CDR1 MDHEN, CDR2 SYDVKM. Trimming pared 5 bases from V and 1 base from J, leaving 14 bases between. This CDR3 contains 15 residues. The CDR3 is CASSAEADWNTEAFF. The CDR3 nucleotides read TGTGCCAGCAGTGCCGAGGCAGATTGGAACACTGAAGCTTTCTTT.

This clonotype was seen repeatedly, ten times or more. The J gene is TRBJ2-1, the V gene TRBV20-1, with a possible D match to TRBD2 (5 bases). The germline gives CDR1 DFQATT, CDR2 SNEGSKA (reference sequence). Trimming took off 6 bases at V and 4 bases at J, with 19 bases between the two ends. This CDR3 has 15 residues. The chain's CDR3 is CSAKAPGSPYNEQFF. The CDR3 DNA reads TGCAGTGCGAAAGCTCCGGGGTCCCCTTACAATGAGCAGTTCTTC.

This chain links TRBV27 with TRBJ2-5; TRBD2 might be the D (5 bases). V lost 6 bases and J 4 bases, leaving 12 bases between the germline ends. The CDR3 is 13 residues long. The germline CDR1 and CDR2 sequences are MNHEY and SMNVEV (reference sequence). The CDR3 bases are TGTGCCAGCAGCGTACTAGAAACAGAGACCCAGTACTTC. Translated, it gives CASSVLETETQYF.

The table lists this clonotype with many counts. This chain links TRBV11-3 with TRBJ2-3; TRBD2 matches 15 bases. Trimming took 3 bases from V and 4 from J; bases not matched to a gene: 14. CDR1 SGHNT and CDR2 YENEEA come from the germline V gene. CDR3 size: 20 residues. The DNA of the CDR3 is TGTGCCAGCAGCTTCGGAAGACGGGAGGGACTAGCGGGAGGCGCAGATACGCAGTATTTT. As protein: CASSFGRREGLAGGADTQYF. Supplemented by reference TRBV11-3 and TRBJ2-3, the full variable domain reads EAGVVQSPRYKIIEKKQPVAFWCNPISGHNTLYWYLQNLGQGPELLIRYENEEAVDDSQLPKDRFSAERLKGVDSTLKIQPAELGDSAVYLCASSFGRREGLAGGADTQYFGPGTRLTVL.

The gene calls are TRBV28 and TRBJ2-5; a possible D gene is TRBD2 (6 bases). Trimming left V 7 bases short and J 0 bases short, with 15 bases between. Looked up from germline, CDR1 is MDHEN and CDR2 is SYDVKM. The CDR3 sequence is 15 residues long. The CDR3 DNA reads as TGTGCCAGCACCCCGGGGGATTTGAACCAAGAGACCCAGTACTTC. Protein product: CASTPGDLNQETQYF.

In its sample, this clonotype was seen a few times. The CDR3 sequence is CATSRDLGADGYTF. CDR3 DNA sequence: TGTGCCACCAGCAGAGATTTAGGGGCTGATGGCTACACCTTC. J is TRBJ1-2 and V is TRBV15, with D perhaps matching TRBD1 (5 bases). Germline V gives CDR1 LNHNV, CDR2 YYDKDF (reference sequence). V lost 0 bases, J lost 6 bases, and 11 bases lay in between. The CDR3 is made up of 14 amino acids.

This clonotype was observed at least ten times. The chain links TRBV7-6 to TRBJ2-5; no clear D. Trimming left V 3 bases short and J 2 bases short, with 7 bases between. This CDR3 has 13 residues. In germline, CDR1 is SGHVS, CDR2 FNYEAQ. Here the CDR3 reads CASSFWAQETQYF. The DNA for the CDR3 is TGTGCCAGCAGCTTTTGGGCTCAAGAGACCCAGTACTTC. Full variable domain (missing parts from reference TRBV7-6 and TRBJ2-5): GAGVSQSPRYKVTKRGQDVALRCDPISGHVSLYWYRQALGQGPEFLTYFNYEAQQDKSGLPNDRFSAERPEGSISTLTIQRTEQRDSAMYRCASSFWAQETQYFGPGTRLLVL.

There are many counts of this clonotype. The rearrangement uses TRBV20-1 and TRBJ2-3; TRBD1 is a possible D gene (6 bases). The CDR3 has 14 amino acids. Per germline, CDR1 DFQATT and CDR2 SNEGSKA (reference sequence). Trimming pared 6 bases from V and 0 bases from J, leaving 13 bases between. The CDR3 loop reads CSARVGASTDTQYF. In DNA, the CDR3 is TGCAGTGCGCGGGTGGGGGCTAGCACAGATACGCAGTATTTT.

J is TRBJ2-5 and V is TRBV5-1; maybe TRBD2 (5 bases). The CDR3 length is 12 residues. The V and J ends lost 5 bases and 2 bases respectively, with 7 bases between them. The germline CDR1 and CDR2 sequences are SGHRS and YFSETQ. The CDR3, as DNA: TGCGCCAGCAGAGGACTTCAAGAGACCCAGTACTTC. This sequence encodes CASRGLQETQYF.